This T cell receptor (beta chain) was identified in a study of T cells in Graves' hyperthyroidism and ophthalmopathy. Study conclusions and caveats: Blood samples included most of the expanded thyroid clonotypes exceeding 0.001. Prediction of ophthalmopathy progression came a median approximately 6.5 months pre-onset.

Ophthalmopathy patients all had a Clinical Activity Score of at least 3, a NOSPECS grade of at least 4 and disease under 3 months old. This clonotype came up many times. The antigen remains unidentified. From RNA transcripts, TCR beta CDR3 regions were amplified. A first-round RT-PCR of the TCR CDR3 used the HTBI primer set. MiXCR, run by TCRdb on the multiplex PCR reads, gives a single entry per CDR3 protein. The sample lists some 300,000 distinct CDR3 sequences; around 19% were seen once. The sample taken for sequencing was blood. The receptor was derived from a man in his fifties or sixties with Graves' ophthalmopathy.

CDR3 sequence: CSARARAELSTDTQYF. CDR3 coding DNA: TGCAGTGCTAGAGCAAGAGCGGAGCTTAGCACAGATACGCAGTATTTT. The chain carries TRBV20-1 and TRBJ2-3; the D gene is possibly TRBD2 (5 bases). Germline values: CDR1 DFQATT, CDR2 SNEGSKA (reference sequence). CDR3 size: 16 residues. V was clipped by 1 base and J by 0 bases, with 14 bases between them.